This T cell receptor (beta chain) came from a study of human thymus T cells. The thymus tissue came from resections taken during corrective heart surgery. The sample donors, healthy Finnish infants, were having corrective surgery for congenital heart defects. CDR1 MDHEN and CDR2 SYDVKM come from the germline V gene. V lost 5 bases, J lost 5 bases, and 11 bases stayed unmatched. This CDR3 region has 16 residues. Of note for this clone: Its antigen is not identified.

Some clones are missing from TCRdb's copy, which holds only in-frame ones; the method was immunoSEQ multiplex PCR. The sample holds roughly 130,000 clones, over 85% seen once. Whole-study results and caveats: Gene usage for V and J segments appeared biased in thymic and blood repertoires. Related research reported highly overlapping thymic repertoires among unrelated individuals.

Sequenced input: thymus tissue. The chain joins TRBV28 to TRBJ2-5, with 10 bases fitting TRBD2. The TCR was taken from a boy younger than two with a congenital heart defect but otherwise immunologically healthy. The CDR3 bases are TGTGCCAGCAGTCCACCTAGCGGGGGCCACGGGGAGACCCAGTACTTC. Its protein product is CASSPPSGGHGETQYF.